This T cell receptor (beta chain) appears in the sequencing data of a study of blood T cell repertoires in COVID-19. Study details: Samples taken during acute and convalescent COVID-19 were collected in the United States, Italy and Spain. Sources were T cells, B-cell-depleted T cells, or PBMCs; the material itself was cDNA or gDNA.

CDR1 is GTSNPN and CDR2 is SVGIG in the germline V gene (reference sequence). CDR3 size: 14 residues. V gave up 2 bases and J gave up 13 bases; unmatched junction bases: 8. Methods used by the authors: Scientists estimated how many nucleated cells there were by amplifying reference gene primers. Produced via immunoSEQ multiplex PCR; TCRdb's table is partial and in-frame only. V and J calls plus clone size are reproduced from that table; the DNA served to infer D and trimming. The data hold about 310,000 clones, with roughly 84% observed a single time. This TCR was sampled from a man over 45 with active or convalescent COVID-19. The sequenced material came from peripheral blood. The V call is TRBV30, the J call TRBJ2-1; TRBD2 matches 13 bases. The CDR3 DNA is TGTGCCTGGAGTCGACTAGCGGGGGGTGGGTCCCAGTTCTTC. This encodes CAWSRLAGGGSQFF.